This entry features one T cell receptor beta chain sequence. This sample was taken from a study of blood T cell repertoires in COVID-19. Study summary: Spain, Italy and the United States supplied samples that represented acute and convalescent COVID-19. PBMCs, B-cell-depleted T cells, or T cells provided the cDNA or gDNA that made up the material.

Sequenced by immunoSEQ multiplex PCR; TCRdb stores in-frame clones only, minus some. This sample has about 260,000 clones, with about nine tenths found just once. The CDR3 has 12 residues. The V gene lost 4 bases and the J gene lost 5 bases, with 9 bases spanning the gap. The germline gives CDR1 SGHNT, CDR2 YYREEE (reference sequence). Sequenced: peripheral blood. This TCR was sampled from a woman between 40 and 55 years old with acute or convalescent COVID-19. The V gene is TRBV5-4, the J gene TRBJ1-2; perhaps TRBD1 as D (5 bases). In DNA form, the CDR3 reads TGTGCCAGCAGCGGCGACAGTTATGGCTACACCTTC. Translated, it gives CASSGDSYGYTF.